The 31 T cell receptor beta chains given below trace back to one sample, sequenced in a study of T cells in Graves' hyperthyroidism and ophthalmopathy. The investigators amplified TCR beta CDR3 regions from RNA transcripts. The HTBI primer set drove a first-round RT-PCR of the TCR CDR3. One entry per CDR3 protein, called by TCRdb with MiXCR from the multiplex PCR reads. The sample records some 690,000 distinct CDR3 sequences, roughly 17% being singletons. The sample taken for sequencing was blood. The receptors derive from a man over 45 with Graves' hyperthyroidism.

This clonotype appeared many times. The chain recombines TRBV6-1 with TRBJ2-7; TRBD1 matches at 7 bases. The J segment lost 1 base and the V segment lost 5 bases, leaving 5 bases of the junction unmatched. The germline gives CDR1 MNHNS, CDR2 SASEGT. The CDR3 covers 14 residues. The CDR3 reads CASSFRTGSYEQYF. The CDR3 nucleotides are TGTGCCAGCAGTTTCCGGACAGGTTCCTACGAGCAGTACTTC.

In the case of this clonotype: This may stem from a read error, because a much larger clone lies one nucleotide away. This chain connects TRBV10-1 to TRBJ1-5, with 9 bases identical to TRBD1. This CDR3 has 13 residues. Germline V gene lookup returns CDR1 WNHNN and CDR2 SYGVQD (reference sequence). The CDR3 loop reads CGSAGTGNQPQHF. The CDR3 DNA follows: TGCGGCAGCGCCGGGACAGGGAATCAGCCCCAGCATTTT.

The chain carries TRBV7-9 and TRBJ1-2; TRBD1 matches at 7 bases. CDR1 is SEHNR, CDR2 FQNEAQ, per germline (reference sequence). Germline trimming cut 5 bases from V and 2 bases from J; bases unmatched to any gene: 8. CDR3 length: 15 residues. CDR3 amino acids: CASSPRDSRNYGYTF. In nucleotides, the CDR3 is TGTGCCAGCAGCCCACGGGACAGTCGGAACTATGGCTACACCTTC.

Ten or more counts support this clonotype. This rearrangement joins TRBV29-1 to TRBJ1-1; D is undetermined. This CDR3 region has 14 residues. CDR1 is SQVTM and CDR2 is ANQGSEA in the germline V gene. With 3 bases removed from V and 4 bases from J, the gap between germline ends came to 15 bases. CDR3: CSVDQKGYGTEAFF. CDR3 in DNA: TGCAGCGTTGATCAAAAGGGATATGGCACTGAAGCTTTCTTT.

This rearrangement joins TRBV10-3 to TRBJ2-1; D call uncertain. The V and J ends lost 1 base and 4 bases respectively, with 17 bases between them. The CDR3 runs to 17 residues. Germline assignment: CDR1 ENHRY and CDR2 SYGVKD. This chain's CDR3 is CAISEYNDRHLYNEQFF. CDR3 coding DNA: TGTGCCATCAGTGAGTATAATGACCGCCATCTATACAATGAGCAGTTCTTC.

In this sample, this clonotype turned up many times. This rearrangement joins TRBV27 to TRBJ1-6; 9 bases are a match to TRBD1. J gave up 14 bases and V 7 bases, and 12 bases lay outside the gene matches. CDR1 and CDR2 from the germline V gene are MNHEY and SMNVEV (reference sequence). CDR3 size: 14 residues. The CDR3 loop is CASTPGQGEYTLHF. In nucleotides, the CDR3 is TGTGCCAGCACCCCGGGACAGGGCGAGTATACCCTCCACTTT.

This clonotype was picked up many times. The chain uses TRBV28 and TRBJ1-2; 8 bases map to TRBD1. CDR3 length equals 15 residues. Germline assignment: CDR1 MDHEN and CDR2 SYDVKM. Unmatched junction bases numbered 9, after V lost 5 bases and J lost 4 bases. For the CDR3, the DNA is TGTGCCAGCAGTCGCGATCAGGGGGCTATCTATGGCTACACCTTC. The encoded protein is CASSRDQGAIYGYTF.

This clonotype was counted at least ten times. The genes are TRBV9 and TRBJ2-7, with D possibly matching TRBD1 (6 bases). CDR3 length: 15 amino acids. Germline CDR1 is SGDLS and CDR2 is YYNGEE. V was clipped by 3 bases and J by 1 base, with 14 bases between them. The CDR3 sequence: CASSGRDTSSYEQYF. Written as DNA, the CDR3 is TGTGCCAGCAGCGGCCGGGACACCTCGTCCTACGAGCAGTACTTC.

The V gene is TRBV5-6, the J gene TRBJ1-5; tentatively, D is TRBD1 (5 bases). In germline, CDR1 is SGHDT, CDR2 YYEEEE. The CDR3 covers 15 residues. Trimming took off 3 bases at V and 6 bases at J, with 16 bases between the two ends. The CDR3 reads CASSSGLRVGQPQHF. As DNA, the CDR3 is TGTGCCAGCAGCTCGGGACTCAGGGTGGGTCAGCCCCAGCATTTT. The variable domain in full, completed from reference TRBV5-6 and TRBJ1-5, reads DAGVTQSPTHLIKTRGQQVTLRCSPKSGHDTVSWYQQALGQGPQFIFQYYEEEERQRGNFPDRFSGHQFPNYSSELNVNALLLGDSALYLCASSSGLRVGQPQHFGDGTRLSIL.

The chain joins TRBV5-1 to TRBJ2-3; 7 nucleotides agree with TRBD1. Germline lookup yields CDR1 SGHRS and CDR2 YFSETQ. This CDR3 has 14 amino acids. J lost 5 bases, V lost 2 bases, and 5 bases had no gene match. The DNA of the CDR3 is TGCGCCAGCAGCTTAGGGGGCATAAAAGATACGCAGTATTTT. Its translation: CASSLGGIKDTQYF. The variable domain in full, completed from reference TRBV5-1 and TRBJ2-3, reads KAGVTQTPRYLIKTRGQQVTLSCSPISGHRSVSWYQQTPGQGLQFLFEYFSETQRNKGNFPGRFSGRQFSNSRSEMNVSTLELGDSALYLCASSLGGIKDTQYFGPGTRLTVL.

This clonotype has ten or more counts. The CDR3 region has the DNA TGTGCCAGCAGTCTACGGCCCTTAAGCGGGAGTTCCGATGAGCAGTTCTTC. Protein: CASSLRPLSGSSDEQFF. The rearrangement uses TRBV28 and TRBJ2-1; 8 bases are shared with TRBD2. The CDR3 runs 17 residues. V dropped 5 bases and J dropped 8; count of bases not matched to a gene: 17. Germline assignment: CDR1 MDHEN and CDR2 SYDVKM. The whole variable domain, remainder taken from reference TRBV28 and TRBJ2-1, is DVKVTQSSRYLVKRTGEKVFLECVQDMDHENMFWYRQDPGLGLRLIYFSYDVKMKEKGDIPEGYSVSREKKERFSLILESASTNQTSMYLCASSLRPLSGSSDEQFFGPGTRLTVL.

This clonotype was recorded a few times. It may be a read error: a sequence one base away is much more abundant. V and J are TRBV27 and TRBJ1-4; D not resolved. CDR1 is MNHEY and CDR2 is SMNVEV in the germline V gene (reference sequence). The CDR3 consists of 14 residues. CDR3 protein: CASSLAGLNENLFF. The CDR3 DNA sequence: TGTGCCAGCAGTTTAGCAGGCCTTAATGAAAACCTGTTTTTT.

The genes are TRBV19 and TRBJ2-7, with 7 bases matching TRBD2. This CDR3 region has 15 residues. With V trimmed by 6 bases and J by 5 bases, 13 bases remained unmatched. Germline V lookup: CDR1 LNHDA, CDR2 SQIVND (reference sequence). The CDR3 sequence: CASRQTGGRYDEQYF. The CDR3 bases are TGTGCCAGTAGGCAGACTGGCGGGAGATACGACGAGCAGTACTTC. Combining the CDR3 with reference TRBV19 and TRBJ2-7 gives the whole variable domain DGGITQSPKYLFRKEGQNVTLSCEQNLNHDAMYWYRQDPGQGLRLIYYSQIVNDFQKGDIAEGYSVSREKKESFPLTVTSAQKNPTAFYLCASRQTGGRYDEQYFGPGTRLTVT.

V usage is TRBV20-1 and J usage is TRBJ1-6; D may be TRBD1 (5 bases). Germline V gene lookup returns CDR1 DFQATT and CDR2 SNEGSKA (reference sequence). Trimming removed 2 bases from V and 4 bases from J, with 15 bases in between. The CDR3 covers 16 residues. As DNA, the CDR3 is TGCAGTGCTAGACGCAGGGTTTTCGGGTATAATTCACCCCTCCACTTT. This encodes CSARRRVFGYNSPLHF.

This clonotype has a count of ten or more. This sequence joins TRBV18 and TRBJ2-7, with 15 bases matching TRBD2. V trimming: 6 bases; J trimming: 7 bases; junction bases outside the gene matches: 4. Germline values: CDR1 KGHSH, CDR2 LQKENI. The CDR3 is made up of 14 amino acids. DNA of the CDR3: TGTGCCAGCTCCCGGACTAGCGGGAGGGCGGAGCAGTACTTC. This gives the protein CASSRTSGRAEQYF.

This rearrangement joins TRBV15 to TRBJ2-5; 10 bases are a match to TRBD2. The trim removed 9 bases at V and 11 bases at J, leaving 15 bases unmatched. Germline values: CDR1 LNHNV, CDR2 YYDKDF (reference sequence). The CDR3 is 14 amino acids. The CDR3 region is CATSGGALVSAQYF. In nucleotides, the CDR3 is TGTGCCACAAGCGGGGGGGCCTTAGTGAGTGCACAGTACTTC.

This clonotype was counted only a few times. The chain couples TRBV2 to TRBJ1-1; D not certain. The V gene lost 2 bases and the J gene lost 1 base, with 8 bases spanning the gap. The germline gives CDR1 SNHLY, CDR2 FYNNEI. This CDR3 is 14 amino acids long. CDR3 region: CASSESGSNTEAFF. CDR3 sequence (DNA): TGTGCCAGCAGTGAATCCGGATCGAACACTGAAGCTTTCTTT.

A remark on this clonotype: Sequence at one end of the junction differs from germline and may be a read error. The chain couples TRBV25-1 to TRBJ2-5, with a possible D match to TRBD1 (7 bases). Germline CDR1 and CDR2: MGHDK and SYGVNS. CDR3 size: 14 residues. For the CDR3, the DNA is TGTGCCAGTGGCCCAGGGGGGAGTGTAGAGACCCGGTACTTC. This translates into CASGPGGSVETRYF.

The chain carries TRBV19 and TRBJ2-4; possibly TRBD1 or TRBD2 for D (6 bases each). The CDR3 has 15 amino acids. V lost 6 bases and J 4 bases, leaving 16 bases between the germline ends. The germline CDR1 and CDR2 sequences are LNHDA and SQIVND (reference sequence). CDR3 nucleotide sequence: TGTGCCAGTAGCCCTGAGGGGGGACGTAAAAACATTCAGTACTTC. This gives the protein CASSPEGGRKNIQYF.

This clonotype was picked up many times. The chain uses TRBV28 and TRBJ2-5, with 12 nucleotides matching TRBD2. This CDR3 has 15 amino acids. Germline lookup yields CDR1 MDHEN and CDR2 SYDVKM. V gave up 4 bases and J gave up 6 bases; unmatched junction bases: 6. The CDR3 DNA reads as TGTGCCAGCAGTTCTAGCGGGAGGGCCGGGAAGACCCAGTACTTC. Residues: CASSSSGRAGKTQYF.

This clonotype was found a few times. This may arise from a read error, as a much more abundant clone is one base away. The CDR3 reads CASSSVWRTGNQPRHF. The CDR3 DNA sequence: TGTGCCAGCAGTTCCGTATGGAGAACTGGGAATCAGCCCCGGCATTTT. V is TRBV28 and J is TRBJ1-5, with D unclear. The germline V gene encodes CDR1 MDHEN and CDR2 SYDVKM. The CDR3 has 16 residues.

This clonotype was observed a handful of times. This chain connects TRBV19 to TRBJ2-7; D is perhaps TRBD1 (6 bases). CDR1 is LNHDA, CDR2 SQIVND, per germline (reference sequence). The ends were cut back, 5 bases at V and 3 bases at J, with 11 bases in the middle. The CDR3 contains 13 residues. The CDR3 DNA follows: TGTGCCAGTAGTCCAGGGGCCTTCTACGAGCAGTACTTC. Its protein is CASSPGAFYEQYF.

This clonotype was counted between two and nine times. The V gene is TRBV12-3 or TRBV12-4, the J gene TRBJ2-1, with 8 bases identical to TRBD2. The V segment lost 6 bases and the J segment 6 bases; nucleotides outside the gene matches: 10. CDR3 length equals 15 residues. Written as DNA, the CDR3 is TGTGCCAGCAGCCCAAGCGGGAGAGGGGGCAATGAGCAGTTCTTC. Translated, it gives CASSPSGRGGNEQFF.

This clonotype was seen repeatedly, ten times or more. The chain links TRBV10-3 to TRBJ2-2; TRBD1 might be the D (6 bases). Looked up from germline, CDR1 is ENHRY and CDR2 is SYGVKD. The CDR3 sequence is 15 residues long. V lost 3 bases and J lost 2, with 10 bases in between. For the CDR3, the DNA is TGTGCCATCAGTGAAGGGACAATTAACACCGGGGAGCTGTTTTTT. It yields the protein CAISEGTINTGELFF.

This clonotype turned up a few times. J is TRBJ2-7 and V is TRBV10-3, with 8 positions matching TRBD2. CDR1 and CDR2 from the germline V gene are ENHRY and SYGVKD. V trimming: 1 base; J trimming: 4 bases; junction bases outside the gene matches: 3. The CDR3 has 14 amino acids. The CDR3 nucleotides read TGTGCCATCAGTGAGTATAGCGGGGTGTACGAGCAGTACTTC. Translation: CAISEYSGVYEQYF.

V and J are TRBV18 and TRBJ2-5; D could derive from TRBD1 or TRBD2 (6 bases each). V lost 3 bases and J 4 bases, leaving 15 bases between the germline ends. The CDR3 spans 15 residues. From germline, CDR1 is KGHSH and CDR2 LQKENI. The CDR3 sequence: CASSPKRGATETQYF. The CDR3 DNA sequence: TGTGCCAGCTCACCGAAGAGGGGGGCCACAGAGACCCAGTACTTC.

This clonotype was observed many times. This chain links TRBV6-6 with TRBJ2-7; 7 bases match TRBD2. Looked up from germline, CDR1 is MNHNY and CDR2 is SVGAGI (reference sequence). V dropped 0 bases and J dropped 1; count of bases not matched to a gene: 15. The CDR3 totals 19 residues. The CDR3 DNA sequence: TGTGCCAGCAGTTACTCATCCCTTTTTGTTAGCGGGCTATCCTACGAGCAGTACTTC. It is translated as CASSYSSLFVSGLSYEQYF.

This clonotype was seen a handful of times. Here the CDR3 reads CASSLAYNTEAFF. In nucleotides, the CDR3 is TGTGCCAGCAGCTTAGCCTACAACACTGAAGCTTTCTTT. The chain recombines TRBV7-2 with TRBJ1-1; the D is unclear. This CDR3 has 13 residues. Germline CDR1 is SGHTA and CDR2 is FQGNSA. V was trimmed by 0 bases and J by 2 bases, leaving 4 bases between them.

Remarks on this clonotype: One junction end does not reproduce the germline sequence, and a read error may be involved. This chain uses TRBV18 with TRBJ2-3, with D possibly matching TRBD1 (5 bases). The CDR3 runs to 16 residues. CDR1 and CDR2 (germline): KGHSH, LQKENI. The CDR3 DNA reads TGTGCCAGCTCACCATCGCCTTCTAGGGGCACAGATACGCAGAATTTT. This sequence encodes CASSPSPSRGTDTQNF.

The chain carries TRBV5-6 and TRBJ1-4; D unclear. This CDR3 is built from 16 residues. Germline CDR1 and CDR2: SGHDT and YYEEEE. V gave up 4 bases and J gave up 0 bases, with 13 bases separating them. The CDR3 DNA reads as TGTGCCAGCAGCCCGGGCCTTATCACAACTAATGAAAAACTGTTTTTT. This codes for CASSPGLITTNEKLFF.

At least ten counts were recorded for this clonotype. V gene TRBV18 combines with J gene TRBJ2-3; 9 bases match TRBD2. The germline gives CDR1 KGHSH, CDR2 LQKENI. The CDR3 covers 14 residues. With V trimmed by 2 bases and J by 7 bases, 4 bases remained unmatched. As DNA, the CDR3 is TGTGCCAGCTCACCAGCGGCGGGAGGGAATACGCAGTATTTT. Translation: CASSPAAGGNTQYF.